The 32 T cell receptor beta chains presented below share a single source sample, sequenced in a study of OX40 agonist ivuxolimab in advanced cancers. The method was immunoSEQ multiplex PCR; TCRdb's version includes in-frame clones alone and lacks a portion of them. This sample has 20,000 to 30,000 clones, with roughly four fifths found just once. Sequencing was performed on CD4+ or CD8+ T cells sorted from blood, taken in a trial of the OX40 agonist ivuxolimab. The receptor source for this set is an adult with an advanced solid tumor such as melanoma, head and neck, liver or kidney cancer.

The V call is TRBV6-5, the J call TRBJ2-1, with 8 bases matching TRBD1. The CDR3 consists of 16 residues. CDR1 MNHEY and CDR2 SVGAGI come from the germline V gene. Germline trimming cut 0 bases from V and 5 bases from J; bases unmatched to any gene: 6. Here the CDR3 DNA reads TGTGCCAGCAGTTACTCCCAGGGGGCGGTTAACAATGAGCAGTTCTTC. As protein: CASSYSQGAVNNEQFF.

Turning to this clone: Just one base apart from a much larger clone, this may be a read error. At the DNA level, this CDR3 is encoded by other sequences in the same sample as well. The V call is TRBV9, the J call TRBJ2-3; D is perhaps TRBD2 (6 bases). Germline V gene sequence: CDR1 SGDLS, CDR2 YYNGEE. This CDR3 contains 19 residues. In DNA form, the CDR3 reads TGCGCCAGCAGCGTAGGCCCCCCACGGCGGGGACCTAGCACAGATACGCAGTATTTT. This sequence encodes CASSVGPPRRGPSTDTQYF.

The chain couples TRBV4-3 to TRBJ2-2; 9 nucleotides line up with TRBD1. The CDR3 is made up of 17 amino acids. Losses at the gene ends were 3 bases for V and 0 bases for J; bases not matched to a gene: 5. The germline V gene has CDR1 LGHNA and CDR2 YSLEER. For the CDR3, the DNA is TGCGCCAGCAGCCAGTTAGACAGGGGGGCGAACACCGGGGAGCTGTTTTTT. This encodes CASSQLDRGANTGELFF.

J is TRBJ1-2 and V is TRBV6-5; TRBD1 matches at 7 bases. Germline CDR1 is MNHEY and CDR2 is SVGAGI. The CDR3 has 15 residues. Trimming cost V 0 bases and J 1 base; bases outside gene matches: 2. The CDR3 DNA reads as TGTGCCAGCAGTTACTCCGGGACAGATAACTATGGCTACACCTTC. It specifies CASSYSGTDNYGYTF.

The V gene is TRBV29-1, the J gene TRBJ2-7; D is possibly TRBD2 (5 bases). The CDR3 extends over 12 amino acids. Germline V gives CDR1 SQVTM, CDR2 ANQGSEA. V was trimmed by 4 bases and J by 0 bases, leaving 7 bases between them. CDR3 DNA sequence: TGCAGCGTTGGAGGGAACTCCTACGAGCAGTACTTC. Translating it yields CSVGGNSYEQYF.

Only a few counts were recorded for this clone. The chain is built from TRBV7-9 and TRBJ2-2; 10 nucleotides match TRBD1. The CDR3 covers 16 residues. Germline CDR1 is SEHNR and CDR2 is FQNEAQ (reference sequence). The junction had 8 bases not matched to a gene; V was cut back by 7 bases and J by 3 bases. CDR3 sequence: CASIRDRGTYTGELFF. In DNA form, the CDR3 reads TGTGCCAGCATCCGGGACAGGGGAACTTACACCGGGGAGCTGTTTTTT.

On this clone: A far larger clone differs by one base, so this is likely a read error. The chain employs TRBV5-1 and TRBJ2-2, with D possibly being TRBD1 (6 bases). This CDR3 is built from 15 residues. V was clipped by 0 bases and J by 5 bases, with 11 bases between them. The germline CDR1 and CDR2 sequences are SGHRS and YFSETQ. The CDR3 protein is CASSLDTTGTGELFF. The CDR3 DNA follows: TGCGCCAGCAGCTTGGATACTACAGGGACCGGGGAGCTGTTTTTT.

The chain joins TRBV5-4 to TRBJ2-7, with 9 bases aligning to TRBD1. The CDR3 has 16 residues. Germline CDR1 SGHNT, CDR2 YYREEE (reference sequence). The V segment lost 0 bases and the J segment 0 bases; nucleotides outside the gene matches: 4. Written as DNA, the CDR3 is TGTGCCAGCAGCTTGGCGGGACAGGGTCGCTCCTACGAGCAGTACTTC. Translation: CASSLAGQGRSYEQYF.

The chain links TRBV10-3 to TRBJ1-4; 8 bases agree with TRBD1. With 3 bases clipped from V and 4 bases from J, the junction kept 1 base outside the gene matches. CDR1 is ENHRY, CDR2 SYGVKD, per germline. The CDR3 runs to 14 residues. CDR3 sequence (DNA): TGTGCCATCAGTGACGACAGGGGTAATGAAAAACTGTTTTTT. Protein product: CAISDDRGNEKLFF.

The table lists this clone with a few counts. This chain connects TRBV5-6 to TRBJ2-5; 13 bases are a match to TRBD2. The germline CDR1 and CDR2 sequences are SGHDT and YYEEEE. This CDR3 is built from 15 residues. V gave up 0 bases and J gave up 5 bases; unmatched junction bases: 1. CDR3 nucleotide sequence: TGTGCCAGCAGCTTGGAACTAGCGGGGGGGGAGACCCAGTACTTC. Its protein product is CASSLELAGGETQYF.

V gene TRBV4-3 combines with J gene TRBJ1-4; the match to TRBD1 covers 8 bases. Per the germline V gene, CDR1 is LGHNA and CDR2 is YSLEER. The CDR3 contains 17 residues. The ends lost 0 bases at V and 6 bases at J; junction bases unmatched: 9. The CDR3 is CASSQERTGSLDEKLFF. CDR3 nucleotide sequence: TGCGCCAGCAGCCAAGAACGGACAGGGAGTTTGGATGAAAAACTGTTTTTT.

The chain is built from TRBV10-2 and TRBJ2-1; D gene ambiguous. V lost 2 bases and J lost 8, with 7 bases in between. CDR3 length: 12 amino acids. In germline, CDR1 is WSHSY, CDR2 SAAADI. The CDR3 sequence is CASSENGDEQFF. CDR3 coding DNA: TGCGCCAGCAGTGAGAATGGGGATGAGCAGTTCTTC.

The chain combines TRBV9 with TRBJ1-5; D is undetermined. The CDR3 totals 13 residues. Trimming pared 0 bases from V and 2 bases from J, leaving 3 bases between. CDR1 is SGDLS, CDR2 YYNGEE, per germline. Written as DNA, the CDR3 is TGTGCCAGCAGCGTAGACGGCAATCAGCCCCAGCATTTT. This codes for CASSVDGNQPQHF.

The chain links TRBV4-2 to TRBJ2-1; TRBD2 agrees at 9 bases. Trimming cost V 2 bases and J 0 bases; bases outside gene matches: 5. CDR1 LGHNA and CDR2 YNFKEQ come from the germline V gene. CDR3 length: 17 residues. The DNA of the CDR3 is TGTGCCAGCAGCCAACTTAGCGGGGGCTCCTCCTACAATGAGCAGTTCTTC. Its protein is CASSQLSGGSSYNEQFF.

The rearrangement joins TRBV9 to TRBJ1-1; D is ambiguous. V was shortened by 0 bases and J by 0 bases, with 3 bases between the two germline ends. This CDR3 comprises 13 residues. Germline-derived CDR1 and CDR2 are SGDLS and YYNGEE. CDR3 region: CASSVVVNTEAFF. The CDR3 coding sequence is TGTGCCAGCAGCGTAGTAGTGAACACTGAAGCTTTCTTT.

The chain combines TRBV30 with TRBJ2-7; 8 nucleotides align to TRBD1. CDR3 size: 14 residues. Trimming took 0 bases from V and 4 from J; bases not matched to a gene: 5. Germline CDR1 is GTSNPN and CDR2 is SVGIG (reference sequence). Here the CDR3 reads CAWSVVTGGYEQYF. CDR3 DNA sequence: TGTGCCTGGAGTGTCGTAACAGGGGGGTACGAGCAGTACTTC.

Details on this clone: The identical CDR3 is also encoded by other nucleotide sequences in the sample. The chain has TRBV25-1 and TRBJ1-3, with D unclear. In germline, CDR1 is MGHDK, CDR2 SYGVNS. The CDR3 is made up of 14 amino acids. V lost 2 bases to trimming and J lost 1 base, with 6 bases between them. The CDR3 loop reads CASSEGSSGNTIYF. CDR3 nucleotides: TGTGCCAGCAGTGAAGGGTCTTCTGGAAACACCATATATTTT. The complete variable domain, with remaining parts taken from reference TRBV25-1 and TRBJ1-3, reads EADIYQTPRYLVIGTGKKITLECSQTMGHDKMYWYQQDPGMELHLIHYSYGVNSTEKGDLSSESTVSRIRTEHFPLTLESARPSHTSQYLCASSEGSSGNTIYFGEGSWLTVV.

V gene TRBV9 combines with J gene TRBJ2-7, with 8 nucleotides matching TRBD1. V gave up 4 bases and J gave up 5 bases; unmatched junction bases: 2. Germline V gene lookup returns CDR1 SGDLS and CDR2 YYNGEE. There are 12 residues in the CDR3. The CDR3 coding sequence is TGTGCCAGCAGCCCAGGGGGCCACGAGCAGTACTTC. It yields the protein CASSPGGHEQYF.

This CDR3 is CASSYGTDYGYTF. CDR3 sequence (DNA): TGTGCCAGCAGTTACGGGACAGACTATGGCTACACCTTC. The chain uses TRBV6-5 and TRBJ1-2, with TRBD1 matching over 7 bases. Trimming took 2 bases from V and 3 from J; bases not matched to a gene: 0. The CDR3 covers 13 residues. Germline-derived CDR1 and CDR2 are MNHEY and SVGAGI.

The chain is built from TRBV5-6 and TRBJ1-6; D not certain. The CDR3 is made up of 15 amino acids. From germline, CDR1 is SGHDT and CDR2 YYEEEE. Trimming left V 6 bases short and J 3 bases short, with 13 bases between. As DNA, the CDR3 is TGTGCCAGCACCGAGAGACATAACTATAATTCACCCCTCCACTTT. It specifies CASTERHNYNSPLHF. The full variable domain, its missing parts supplied by reference TRBV5-6 and TRBJ1-6, is DAGVTQSPTHLIKTRGQQVTLRCSPKSGHDTVSWYQQALGQGPQFIFQYYEEEERQRGNFPDRFSGHQFPNYSSELNVNALLLGDSALYLCASTERHNYNSPLHFGNGTRLTVT.

The chain is built from TRBV6-1 and TRBJ1-1, with a tentative D call TRBD1 (6 bases). Between the trimmed V and J ends, which lost 4 bases and 6 bases, there was a span of 21 bases. Germline V lookup: CDR1 MNHNS, CDR2 SASEGT. The CDR3 spans 16 residues. The CDR3 region has the DNA TGTGCCAGCAGTGGCCGACCGGGGGCGCCGGTCTCTGAAGCTTTCTTT. Its protein product is CASSGRPGAPVSEAFF.

This chain links TRBV5-5 with TRBJ2-4, with D possibly being TRBD2 (6 bases). The length of the CDR3 is 14 residues. Trimming took 5 bases from V and 0 from J, leaving 9 bases between them. In germline, CDR1 is SGHKS, CDR2 YYEKEE (reference sequence). The CDR3 protein is CASRASVAKNIQYF. Written as DNA, the CDR3 is TGTGCCAGCAGGGCTAGCGTAGCCAAAAACATTCAGTACTTC.

The CDR3 sequence: CASSFLKETQYF. CDR3 DNA sequence: TGTGCCAGCAGCTTCTTAAAAGAGACCCAGTACTTC. The V call is TRBV13, the J call TRBJ2-5; D uncertain. The V end lost 3 bases, the J end lost 3 bases, and 5 bases lay between the germline ends. Germline loops: CDR1 PRHDT, CDR2 FYEKMQ (reference sequence). This CDR3 comprises 12 residues.

CDR3 protein: CASSVAGVAEKLFF. CDR3 coding DNA: TGTGCCAGCAGCGTAGCAGGGGTGGCGGAAAAACTGTTTTTT. The chain recombines TRBV9 with TRBJ1-4; weak D call: TRBD1 (6 bases). Germline lookup yields CDR1 SGDLS and CDR2 YYNGEE. V was clipped by 0 bases and J by 8 bases, with 11 bases between them. The length of the CDR3 is 14 residues.

The V gene is TRBV6-1, the J gene TRBJ1-1, with D possibly TRBD1 on 6 matching bases. The germline gives CDR1 MNHNS, CDR2 SASEGT. The V end was cut by 2 bases, the J end by 0 bases, with 16 bases between. CDR3 length: 17 amino acids. CDR3: CASSEWGGRPMNTEAFF. Here the CDR3 DNA reads TGTGCCAGCAGTGAATGGGGGGGCAGGCCCATGAACACTGAAGCTTTCTTT.

This clone was counted a few times. The chain links TRBV4-1 to TRBJ1-2, with D unclear. The V end lost 4 bases, the J end lost 8 bases, and 14 bases lay between the germline ends. This CDR3 spans 13 amino acids. Germline CDR1 is MGHRA and CDR2 is YSYEKL. The CDR3 nucleotides read TGCGCCAGCAGCCCCCAGACGGGGAGGGGCTACACCTTC. Protein product: CASSPQTGRGYTF.

This chain uses TRBV4-3 with TRBJ2-7; D not certain. Trimming left V 4 bases short and J 0 bases short, with 7 bases between. CDR1 is LGHNA, CDR2 YSLEER, per germline. This CDR3 comprises 13 residues. The CDR3 sequence is CASSPDTSYEQYF. The CDR3 DNA follows: TGCGCCAGCAGCCCAGACACCTCCTACGAGCAGTACTTC.

This clone turned up a few times. The V call is TRBV7-6, the J call TRBJ1-1; D not resolved. V lost 5 bases, J lost 7 bases, and 14 bases lay in between. The germline gives CDR1 SGHVS, CDR2 FNYEAQ. This CDR3 region has 13 residues. CDR3 in DNA: TGTGCCAGCAGCACCACTCCGGACGGTGAAGCTTTCTTT. Translation gives CASSTTPDGEAFF.

V and J are TRBV11-2 and TRBJ2-7; 9 nucleotides align to TRBD1. CDR1 SGHAT and CDR2 FQNNGV come from the germline V gene. The CDR3 totals 14 residues. J gave up 3 bases and V 3 bases, and 3 bases lay outside the gene matches. CDR3 nucleotides: TGTGCCAGCAGCTTCGGACAGGGGTTCTACGAGCAGTACTTC. Translating gives CASSFGQGFYEQYF.

The chain links TRBV19 to TRBJ2-7; perhaps TRBD1 as D (6 bases). The CDR3 runs to 14 residues. Trimming took off 5 bases at V and 5 bases at J, with 16 bases between the two ends. Germline V gives CDR1 LNHDA, CDR2 SQIVND (reference sequence). CDR3 region: CASSSTGTRNEQYF. CDR3 sequence (DNA): TGTGCCAGTAGTTCCACCGGGACAAGAAACGAGCAGTACTTC.

This clone turned up a few times. The genes are TRBV5-8 and TRBJ2-5; 14 bases agree with TRBD2. The CDR3 covers 18 residues. Germline V gene lookup returns CDR1 SGHTS and CDR2 YDEGEE. V was clipped by 0 bases and J by 2 bases; unmatched bases: 6. The CDR3: CASSLAGTSGGPQETQYF. The CDR3 nucleotides read TGTGCCAGCAGCTTGGCCGGGACTAGCGGGGGACCTCAAGAGACCCAGTACTTC.

The genes are TRBV7-9 and TRBJ2-7, with a weak D call TRBD2 (5 bases). This CDR3 region has 14 residues. Trimming cost V 1 base and J 3 bases, with 10 bases left between them. Germline loops: CDR1 SEHNR, CDR2 FQNEAQ (reference sequence). In nucleotides, the CDR3 is TGTGCCAGCAGCTTAGAGGGAGAGCACTACGAGCAGTACTTC. Its translation: CASSLEGEHYEQYF.